This T cell receptor beta chain was identified in a study of T cells in localized non-small cell lung cancer. Assay used: immunoSEQ multiplex PCR; TCRdb lists only in-frame clones, some missing. This sample carries 72,000 or so clones, roughly four fifths of them seen once, and the ten largest clones take less than 15%. To note about this clone: Within the sample, other DNA sequences also encode this same CDR3.

Trimming took off 4 bases at V and 2 bases at J, with 13 bases between the two ends. Germline CDR1 SGHRS, CDR2 YFSETQ. The CDR3 loop spans 14 amino acids. The specimen was peripheral blood, collected before any cancer treatment. The chain employs TRBV5-1 and TRBJ2-7; the D gene is possibly TRBD2 (6 bases). This TCR was sampled from a female donor at least 60 years old with stage I lung adenocarcinoma. The DNA for the CDR3 is TGCGCCAGCAGCACCGGGACTCTTACCTACGAGCAGTACTTC. It yields the protein CASSTGTLTYEQYF.